The following is a T cell receptor beta chain sequence with its context. The data were produced by immunoSEQ multiplex PCR, yet TCRdb's version contains in-frame clones alone and is incomplete. The sample has about 270,000 clones; roughly 82% are singletons. The data originate from a study of control samples from healthy donors and cancer patients. Trimming took 0 bases from V and 0 from J, leaving 7 bases between them. CDR1 and CDR2 from the germline V gene are SGHRS and YFSETQ. The CDR3 runs to 15 residues. This chain uses TRBV5-1 with TRBJ1-5; TRBD1 is a possible D gene (5 bases). The sequenced material came from PBMCs. The TCR comes from a woman between 55 and 75 years old with lung cancer. CDR3 nucleotide sequence: TGCGCCAGCAGCTTGGCCGGGACTAGCAATCAGCCCCAGCATTTT. Its translation: CASSLAGTSNQPQHF. The variable domain in full, with the rest retrieved from reference TRBV5-1 and TRBJ1-5, is KAGVTQTPRYLIKTRGQQVTLSCSPISGHRSVSWYQQTPGQGLQFLFEYFSETQRNKGNFPGRFSGRQFSNSRSEMNVSTLELGDSALYLCASSLAGTSNQPQHFGDGTRLSIL.